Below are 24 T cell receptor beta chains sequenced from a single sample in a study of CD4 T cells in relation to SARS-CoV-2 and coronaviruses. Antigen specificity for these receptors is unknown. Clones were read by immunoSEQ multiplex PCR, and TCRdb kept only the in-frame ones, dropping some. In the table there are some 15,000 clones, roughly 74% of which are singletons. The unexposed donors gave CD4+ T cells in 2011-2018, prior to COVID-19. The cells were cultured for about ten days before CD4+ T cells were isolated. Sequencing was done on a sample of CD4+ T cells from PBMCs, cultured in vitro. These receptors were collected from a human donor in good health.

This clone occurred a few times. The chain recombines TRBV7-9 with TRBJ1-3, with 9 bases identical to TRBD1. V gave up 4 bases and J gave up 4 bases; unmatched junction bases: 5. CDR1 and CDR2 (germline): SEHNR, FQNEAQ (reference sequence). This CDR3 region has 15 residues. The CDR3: CASSSRDRAGNTIYF. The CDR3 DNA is TGTGCCAGCAGCTCGCGGGACAGGGCAGGAAACACCATATATTTT.

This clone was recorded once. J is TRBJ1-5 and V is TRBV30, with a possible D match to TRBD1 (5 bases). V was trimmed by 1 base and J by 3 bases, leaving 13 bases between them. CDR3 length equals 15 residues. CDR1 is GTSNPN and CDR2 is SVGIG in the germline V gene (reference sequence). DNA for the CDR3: TGTGCCTGGAGTGGAAAGGGACTGTACAATCAGCCCCAGCATTTT. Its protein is CAWSGKGLYNQPQHF.

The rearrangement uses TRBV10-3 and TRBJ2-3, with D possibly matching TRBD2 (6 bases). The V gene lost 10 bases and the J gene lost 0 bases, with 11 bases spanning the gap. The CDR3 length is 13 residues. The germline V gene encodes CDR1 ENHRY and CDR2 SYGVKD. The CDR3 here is CATGAGSTDTQYF. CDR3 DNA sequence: TGTGCCACTGGAGCGGGTAGCACAGATACGCAGTATTTT.

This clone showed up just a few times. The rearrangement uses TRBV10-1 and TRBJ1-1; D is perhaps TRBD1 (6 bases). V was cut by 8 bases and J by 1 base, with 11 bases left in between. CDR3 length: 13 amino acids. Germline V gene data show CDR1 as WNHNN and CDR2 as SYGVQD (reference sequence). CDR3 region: CASQQGPNTEAFF. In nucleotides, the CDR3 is TGCGCCAGCCAACAGGGTCCGAACACTGAAGCTTTCTTT.

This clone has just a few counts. CDR3 residues: CASSLDAGQETQYF. CDR3 coding DNA: TGTGCCAGCAGCTTGGACGCGGGGCAAGAGACCCAGTACTTC. This chain joins TRBV5-6 and TRBJ2-5; the D gene is possibly TRBD2 (6 bases). This CDR3 is 14 amino acids long. Germline values: CDR1 SGHDT, CDR2 YYEEEE. Deletions cut 0 bases from V and 2 bases from J, with 8 bases between.

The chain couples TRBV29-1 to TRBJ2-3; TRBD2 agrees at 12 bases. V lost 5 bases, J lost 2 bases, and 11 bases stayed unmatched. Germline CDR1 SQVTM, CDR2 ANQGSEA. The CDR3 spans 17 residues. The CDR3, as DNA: TGCAGCGTTCGTCCACTAGCGGGAGGACTTACCACAGATACGCAGTATTTT. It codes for CSVRPLAGGLTTDTQYF.

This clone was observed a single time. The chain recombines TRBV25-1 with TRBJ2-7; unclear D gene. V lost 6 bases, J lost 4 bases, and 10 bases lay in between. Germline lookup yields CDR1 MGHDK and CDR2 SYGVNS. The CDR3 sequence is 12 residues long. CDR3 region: CASSSQDYEQYF. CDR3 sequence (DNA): TGTGCCAGCAGCTCCCAGGATTACGAGCAGTACTTC.

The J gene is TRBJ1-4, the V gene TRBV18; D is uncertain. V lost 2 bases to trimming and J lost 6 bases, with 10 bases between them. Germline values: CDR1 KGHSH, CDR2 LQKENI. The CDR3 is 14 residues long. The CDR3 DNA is TGTGCCAGCTCACCATCGGTGGCGGATGAAAAACTGTTTTTT. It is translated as CASSPSVADEKLFF.

CDR3 sequence reads: CASSGRPEGPSPYGYTF. CDR3 nucleotide sequence: TGTGCCAGCAGCGGACGCCCAGAGGGACCCTCCCCCTATGGCTACACCTTC. This chain uses TRBV7-9 with TRBJ1-2; D is possibly TRBD1 (5 bases). CDR3 size: 17 residues. Per the germline V gene, CDR1 is SEHNR and CDR2 is FQNEAQ (reference sequence). V was cut by 5 bases and J by 4 bases, with 23 bases left in between.

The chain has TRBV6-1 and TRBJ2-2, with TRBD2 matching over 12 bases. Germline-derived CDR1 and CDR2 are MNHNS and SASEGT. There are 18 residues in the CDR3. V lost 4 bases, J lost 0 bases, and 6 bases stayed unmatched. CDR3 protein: CASSALAGGSSNTGELFF. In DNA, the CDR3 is TGTGCCAGCAGTGCACTAGCGGGAGGTTCGTCGAACACCGGGGAGCTGTTTTTT.

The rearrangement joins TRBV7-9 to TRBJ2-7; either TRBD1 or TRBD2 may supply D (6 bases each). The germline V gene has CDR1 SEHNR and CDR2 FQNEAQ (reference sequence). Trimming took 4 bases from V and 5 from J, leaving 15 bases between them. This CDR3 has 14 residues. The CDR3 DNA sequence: TGTGCCAGCAGCTCCAGGTCGGGGGCGGACGAGCAGTACTTC. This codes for CASSSRSGADEQYF.

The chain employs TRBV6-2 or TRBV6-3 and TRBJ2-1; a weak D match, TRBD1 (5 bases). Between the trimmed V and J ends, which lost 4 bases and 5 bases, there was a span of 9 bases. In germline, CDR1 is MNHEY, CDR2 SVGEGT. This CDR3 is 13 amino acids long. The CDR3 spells CASSFRQNNEQFF. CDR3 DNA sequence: TGTGCCAGCAGTTTTAGACAGAACAATGAGCAGTTCTTC.

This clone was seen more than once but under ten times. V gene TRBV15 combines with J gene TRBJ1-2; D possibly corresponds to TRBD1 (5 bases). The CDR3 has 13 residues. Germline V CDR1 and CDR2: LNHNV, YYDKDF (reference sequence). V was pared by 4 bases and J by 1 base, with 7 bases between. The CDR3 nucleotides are TGTGCCACCAGCACCGGGGGTAACTATGGCTACACCTTC. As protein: CATSTGGNYGYTF.

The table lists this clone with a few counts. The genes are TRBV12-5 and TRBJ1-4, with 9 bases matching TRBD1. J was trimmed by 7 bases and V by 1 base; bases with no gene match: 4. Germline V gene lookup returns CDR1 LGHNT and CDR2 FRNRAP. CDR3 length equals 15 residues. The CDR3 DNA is TGTGCTAGTGGTTTGGGGCGACAGGGGGGTGAAAAACTGTTTTTT. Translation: CASGLGRQGGEKLFF.

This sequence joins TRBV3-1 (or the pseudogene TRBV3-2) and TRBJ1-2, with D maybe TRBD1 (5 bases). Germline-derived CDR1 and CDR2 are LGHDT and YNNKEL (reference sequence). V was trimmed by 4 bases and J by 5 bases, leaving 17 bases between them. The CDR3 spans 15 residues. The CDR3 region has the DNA TGTGCCAGCAGCCGGGCCTCAGGGAGAAGGTATGGCTACACCTTC. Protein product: CASSRASGRRYGYTF.

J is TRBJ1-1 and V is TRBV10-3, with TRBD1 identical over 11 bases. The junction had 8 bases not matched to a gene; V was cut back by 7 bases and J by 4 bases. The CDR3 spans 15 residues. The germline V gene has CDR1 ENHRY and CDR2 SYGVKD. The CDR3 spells CAITGQGARATEAFF. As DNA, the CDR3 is TGTGCCATCACTGGACAGGGGGCGCGTGCCACTGAAGCTTTCTTT.

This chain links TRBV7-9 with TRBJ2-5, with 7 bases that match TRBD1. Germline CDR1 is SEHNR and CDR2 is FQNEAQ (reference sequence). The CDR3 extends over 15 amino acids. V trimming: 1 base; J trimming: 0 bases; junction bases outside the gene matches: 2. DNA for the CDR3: TGTGCCAGCAGCTTAGGGGACAGATACCAAGAGACCCAGTACTTC. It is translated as CASSLGDRYQETQYF.

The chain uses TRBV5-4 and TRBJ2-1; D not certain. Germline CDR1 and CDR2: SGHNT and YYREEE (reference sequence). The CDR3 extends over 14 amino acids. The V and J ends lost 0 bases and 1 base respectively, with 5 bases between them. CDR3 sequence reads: CASSLGQSYNEQFF. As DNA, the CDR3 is TGTGCCAGCAGCTTGGGACAATCCTACAATGAGCAGTTCTTC.

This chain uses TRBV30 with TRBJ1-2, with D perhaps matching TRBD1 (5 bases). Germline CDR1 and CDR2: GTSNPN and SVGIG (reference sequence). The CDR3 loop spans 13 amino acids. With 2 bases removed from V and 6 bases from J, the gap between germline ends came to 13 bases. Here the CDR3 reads CAWSRGWGDGYTF. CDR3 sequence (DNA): TGTGCCTGGAGTCGGGGCTGGGGGGATGGCTACACCTTC.

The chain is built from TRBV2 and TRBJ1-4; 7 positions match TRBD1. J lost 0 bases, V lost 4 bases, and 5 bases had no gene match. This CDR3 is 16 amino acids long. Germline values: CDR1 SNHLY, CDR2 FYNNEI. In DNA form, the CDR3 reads TGTGCCAGCAGTGTCAGGGGGGATGCAACTAATGAAAAACTGTTTTTT. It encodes CASSVRGDATNEKLFF.

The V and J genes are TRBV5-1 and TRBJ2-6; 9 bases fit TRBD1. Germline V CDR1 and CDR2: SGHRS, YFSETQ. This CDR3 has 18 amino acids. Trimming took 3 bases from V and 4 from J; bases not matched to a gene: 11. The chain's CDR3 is CASSSPPGTGPGANVLTF. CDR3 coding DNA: TGCGCCAGCAGCTCCCCTCCCGGGACAGGGCCCGGGGCCAACGTCCTGACTTTC.

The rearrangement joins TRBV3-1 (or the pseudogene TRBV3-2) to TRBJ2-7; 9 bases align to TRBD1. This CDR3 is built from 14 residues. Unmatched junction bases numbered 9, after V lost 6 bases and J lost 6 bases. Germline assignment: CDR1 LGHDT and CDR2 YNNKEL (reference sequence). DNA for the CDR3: TGTGCCAGCAGTCGGATGGGACAGGGCGGCGAGCAGTACTTC. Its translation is CASSRMGQGGEQYF.

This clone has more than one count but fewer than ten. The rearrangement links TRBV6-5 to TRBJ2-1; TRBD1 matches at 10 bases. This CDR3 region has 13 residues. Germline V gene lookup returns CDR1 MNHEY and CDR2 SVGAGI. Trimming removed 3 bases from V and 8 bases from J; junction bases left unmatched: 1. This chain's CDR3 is CASSYDRGHEQFF. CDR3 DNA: TGTGCCAGCAGTTATGACAGGGGGCATGAGCAGTTCTTC.

CDR3 sequence reads: CASSMWSGSYNEQFF. CDR3 DNA sequence: TGTGCCAGCAGCATGTGGTCAGGCAGCTACAATGAGCAGTTCTTC. The V call is TRBV7-9, the J call TRBJ2-1; D ambiguous. This CDR3 is built from 15 residues. V lost 5 bases and J 3 bases, leaving 14 bases between the germline ends. CDR1 SEHNR and CDR2 FQNEAQ come from the germline V gene (reference sequence).